The 23 T cell receptor beta chains reported below all come from one sample, sequenced in a study of blood T cell repertoires in COVID-19. The method was immunoSEQ multiplex PCR; TCRdb's version includes in-frame clones alone and lacks a portion of them. This table holds hundreds of thousands of clones, around three quarters found once. Sequenced: peripheral blood. These TCRs come from a woman aged 80 or over with acute or convalescent COVID-19.

This chain links TRBV7-9 with TRBJ2-1, with 9 bases lining up with TRBD2. The V gene's germline CDR1 is SEHNR and CDR2 FQNEAQ (reference sequence). This CDR3 has 18 amino acids. Trimming took 4 bases from V and 8 from J; bases not matched to a gene: 18. The CDR3 bases are TGTGCCAGCAGCTCGTGGGGCTACTTGAGCGGGGGGTTACATGAGCAGTTCTTC. Translation gives CASSSWGYLSGGLHEQFF.

This rearrangement joins TRBV21-1 to TRBJ1-1. TRBV21-1 counts as a pseudogene. The CDR3 is 18 amino acids. The CDR3 DNA is TGTGCCAGCACCACCTTGGGAGAAAGGGTAAATAGGAACACTGAAGCTTTCTTT. Encoded protein: CASTTLGERVNRNTEAFF.

The rearrangement joins TRBV19 to TRBJ2-7; 9 bases agree with TRBD1. The CDR3 sequence is 13 residues long. Germline V gene lookup returns CDR1 LNHDA and CDR2 SQIVND (reference sequence). Trimming removed 3 bases from V and 12 bases from J; junction bases left unmatched: 9. This CDR3 reads CASSILGGTGMYF. The CDR3 bases are TGTGCCAGTAGTATCTTGGGAGGGACAGGGATGTACTTC.

V usage is TRBV29-1 and J usage is TRBJ1-1; TRBD1 is a possible D gene (6 bases). The germline V gene has CDR1 SQVTM and CDR2 ANQGSEA. There are 11 residues in the CDR3. V lost 7 bases to trimming and J lost 8 bases, with 14 bases between them. The CDR3 sequence is CSAEQGGEAFF. The CDR3 region has the DNA TGCAGCGCGGAACAAGGGGGAGAAGCTTTCTTT.

The V gene is TRBV7-6, the J gene TRBJ2-2, with 14 bases matching TRBD2. The junction had 3 bases not matched to a gene; V was cut back by 4 bases and J by 2 bases. The germline V gene has CDR1 SGHVS and CDR2 FNYEAQ. The CDR3 runs 17 residues. The CDR3 DNA is TGTGCCAGCAGCTCCGGACTAGCGGGGGGAAACACCGGGGAGCTGTTTTTT. This encodes CASSSGLAGGNTGELFF.

This clone was observed a single time. The rearrangement uses TRBV5-1 and TRBJ1-5; D gene unclear. The CDR3 is 15 amino acids. In germline, CDR1 is SGHRS, CDR2 YFSETQ. Trimming shortened V by 1 base and J by 5 bases, and 13 bases separated the two germline ends. CDR3 sequence (DNA): TGCGCCAGCAGCTTGTCCCCAGGAATGGATCAGCCCCAGCATTTT. Protein sequence: CASSLSPGMDQPQHF.

The chain has TRBV19 and TRBJ1-6, with TRBD1 matching 10 bases. Trimming took 5 bases from V and 8 from J; bases not matched to a gene: 9. Looked up from germline, CDR1 is LNHDA and CDR2 is SQIVND (reference sequence). CDR3 length equals 16 residues. In DNA, the CDR3 is TGTGCCAGTAGTCCCTTAGACAGGGGGCTGCATTCACCCCTCCACTTT. The encoded protein is CASSPLDRGLHSPLHF. The full variable domain, with the rest looked up from reference TRBV19 and TRBJ1-6, is DGGITQSPKYLFRKEGQNVTLSCEQNLNHDAMYWYRQDPGQGLRLIYYSQIVNDFQKGDIAEGYSVSREKKESFPLTVTSAQKNPTAFYLCASSPLDRGLHSPLHFGNGTRLTVT.

The chain carries TRBV7-9 and TRBJ2-6; TRBD1 matches 7 bases. The CDR3 spans 19 residues. The V gene end was trimmed by 3 bases and the J gene end by 4 bases; junction bases not matched to a gene: 15. Germline CDR1 is SEHNR and CDR2 is FQNEAQ (reference sequence). CDR3 protein: CASSFSTGTRIPGANVLTF. CDR3 coding DNA: TGTGCCAGCAGCTTCTCGACAGGGACGAGAATACCCGGGGCCAACGTCCTGACTTTC.

The rearrangement uses TRBV6-5 and TRBJ1-3; D is possibly TRBD1 (6 bases). The CDR3 has 15 amino acids. Trimming removed 4 bases from V and 4 bases from J, with 14 bases in between. Germline CDR1 MNHEY, CDR2 SVGAGI. The CDR3 coding sequence is TGTGCCAGCAGTTCTATACAGGGTTCGGGAAACACCATATATTTT. It encodes CASSSIQGSGNTIYF.

This chain connects TRBV3-1 (or the pseudogene TRBV3-2) to TRBJ1-5, with TRBD1 as a possible D gene (5 bases). The CDR3 is 15 amino acids. Germline CDR1 LGHDT, CDR2 YNNKEL (reference sequence). Trimming removed 0 bases from V and 7 bases from J, with 13 bases in between. Here the CDR3 DNA reads TGTGCCAGCAGCCAAGAGGGCAGGGAGGGGCAGCCCCAGCATTTT. Translation gives CASSQEGREGQPQHF.

The rearrangement joins TRBV7-8 to TRBJ1-5; D ambiguous. The length of the CDR3 is 16 residues. From germline, CDR1 is SGHVS and CDR2 FQNEAQ. The V end lost 6 bases, the J end lost 7 bases, and 22 bases lay between the germline ends. CDR3 residues: CASSEFAGRSIQPQHF. DNA for the CDR3: TGTGCCAGCAGTGAGTTTGCCGGGAGGAGTATCCAGCCCCAGCATTTT.

Remarks on this clone: In the same sample, other DNA sequences code for this CDR3. The gene calls are TRBV6-5 and TRBJ2-4, with 8 nucleotides matching TRBD1. V lost 6 bases and J lost 0; bases outside the gene matches: 4. Germline V gene data show CDR1 as MNHEY and CDR2 as SVGAGI. CDR3 length: 15 residues. The CDR3 coding sequence is TGTGCCAGCAGCTCAGGGGGCCTAGCCAAAAACATTCAGTACTTC. Amino acid sequence: CASSSGGLAKNIQYF.

This clone was detected only once. The V and J genes are TRBV19 and TRBJ1-5, with 8 positions matching TRBD1. Trimming removed 7 bases from V and 6 bases from J; junction bases left unmatched: 8. CDR1 and CDR2 from the germline V gene are LNHDA and SQIVND (reference sequence). This CDR3 spans 14 amino acids. The CDR3 region has the DNA TGTGCCAGTACCCTGGAAGGGACAGGTCAGCCCCAGCATTTT. Encoded protein: CASTLEGTGQPQHF.

This chain links TRBV18 with TRBJ1-2; TRBD1 aligns across 8 bases. Germline trimming cut 6 bases from V and 2 bases from J; bases unmatched to any gene: 8. This CDR3 has 15 amino acids. The germline gives CDR1 KGHSH, CDR2 LQKENI. The CDR3 spells CASSPDRAPNYGYTF. As DNA, the CDR3 is TGTGCCAGCTCCCCGGACAGGGCCCCCAACTATGGCTACACCTTC.

The chain uses TRBV5-4 and TRBJ1-3, with D possibly being TRBD1 (5 bases). Germline CDR1 reads SGHNT; CDR2 reads YYREEE (reference sequence). The CDR3 spans 14 residues. Trimming removed 4 bases from V and 0 bases from J, with 8 bases in between. The CDR3 DNA is TGTGCCAGCAGCGTTGACAGCTCTGGAAACACCATATATTTT. This sequence encodes CASSVDSSGNTIYF.

This rearrangement joins TRBV2 to TRBJ2-7, with 16 bases lining up with TRBD2. Per the germline V gene, CDR1 is SNHLY and CDR2 is FYNNEI. This CDR3 region has 17 residues. The J segment lost 6 bases and the V segment lost 6 bases, leaving 11 bases of the junction unmatched. The CDR3 protein is CASRWGLAGGLRSEQYF. CDR3 coding DNA: TGTGCCAGCAGATGGGGACTAGCGGGAGGGCTTCGGAGCGAGCAGTACTTC.

The rearrangement joins TRBV25-1 to TRBJ1-2; tentatively, D is TRBD1 (6 bases). The CDR3 has 15 amino acids. Germline V lookup: CDR1 MGHDK, CDR2 SYGVNS. Trimming shortened V by 3 bases and J by 2 bases, and 13 bases separated the two germline ends. CDR3 in DNA: TGTGCCAGCAGTGAGCCAGGGGCGAACAACTATGGCTACACCTTC. Protein sequence: CASSEPGANNYGYTF.

The chain joins TRBV6-5 to TRBJ1-3; D is undetermined. The V and J ends lost 2 bases and 4 bases respectively, with 15 bases between them. From germline, CDR1 is MNHEY and CDR2 SVGAGI. The CDR3 runs to 16 residues. The CDR3 DNA is TGTGCCAGCAGTTACACGCCGGGTCCCGGGGGAAACACCATATATTTT. Protein: CASSYTPGPGGNTIYF.

The sample holds one count of this clone. The V call is TRBV5-4, the J call TRBJ1-6, with TRBD1 matching over 10 bases. This CDR3 is built from 14 residues. J gave up 10 bases and V 8 bases, and 9 bases lay outside the gene matches. From germline, CDR1 is SGHNT and CDR2 YYREEE (reference sequence). CDR3 amino acids: CASRRDRGSSPLHF. As DNA, the CDR3 is TGTGCCAGTCGGAGGGACAGGGGAAGCTCACCCCTCCACTTT.

The chain employs TRBV19 and TRBJ1-4; TRBD1 matches at 8 bases. V dropped 2 bases and J dropped 6; count of bases not matched to a gene: 11. Germline CDR1 LNHDA, CDR2 SQIVND (reference sequence). The length of the CDR3 is 17 residues. The CDR3 DNA sequence: TGTGCCAGTAGTATAATTTTCGGGACAGGTCCAGATGAAAAACTGTTTTTT. It is translated as CASSIIFGTGPDEKLFF.

The V gene is TRBV2, the J gene TRBJ2-5; TRBD2 matches 9 bases. Germline values: CDR1 SNHLY, CDR2 FYNNEI. The CDR3 is made up of 16 amino acids. The V segment lost 4 bases and the J segment 2 bases; nucleotides outside the gene matches: 8. The CDR3 region is CASSAGATSGQETQYF. The CDR3 nucleotides read TGTGCCAGCAGTGCGGGGGCGACTAGCGGACAAGAGACCCAGTACTTC. Supplemented by reference TRBV2 and TRBJ2-5, the full variable domain reads EPEVTQTPSHQVTQMGQEVILRCVPISNHLYFYWYRQILGQKVEFLVSFYNNEISEKSEIFDDQFSVERPDGSNFTLKIRSTKLEDSAMYFCASSAGATSGQETQYFGPGTRLLVL.

This clone was seen a single time. Other DNA variants within this sample encode the same CDR3. The chain links TRBV5-6 to TRBJ1-2; D remains ambiguous. The CDR3 is 14 amino acids. Germline loops: CDR1 SGHDT, CDR2 YYEEEE. V lost 2 bases and J 5 bases, leaving 13 bases between the germline ends. The CDR3 DNA is TGTGCCAGCAGCTTACTGACCGGAGGGTATGGCTACACCTTC. It translates to CASSLLTGGYGYTF.

The sample holds a few counts of this clone. The V call is TRBV19, the J call TRBJ1-2, with D maybe TRBD1 (6 bases). The V gene lost 2 bases and the J gene lost 4 bases, with 11 bases spanning the gap. Per germline, CDR1 LNHDA and CDR2 SQIVND (reference sequence). The CDR3 consists of 14 residues. The CDR3 protein is CASSIQGISYGYTF. The CDR3 bases are TGTGCCAGTAGTATACAGGGGATCAGCTATGGCTACACCTTC. The entire variable domain, with the rest obtained from reference TRBV19 and TRBJ1-2, is as follows: DGGITQSPKYLFRKEGQNVTLSCEQNLNHDAMYWYRQDPGQGLRLIYYSQIVNDFQKGDIAEGYSVSREKKESFPLTVTSAQKNPTAFYLCASSIQGISYGYTFGSGTRLTVV.